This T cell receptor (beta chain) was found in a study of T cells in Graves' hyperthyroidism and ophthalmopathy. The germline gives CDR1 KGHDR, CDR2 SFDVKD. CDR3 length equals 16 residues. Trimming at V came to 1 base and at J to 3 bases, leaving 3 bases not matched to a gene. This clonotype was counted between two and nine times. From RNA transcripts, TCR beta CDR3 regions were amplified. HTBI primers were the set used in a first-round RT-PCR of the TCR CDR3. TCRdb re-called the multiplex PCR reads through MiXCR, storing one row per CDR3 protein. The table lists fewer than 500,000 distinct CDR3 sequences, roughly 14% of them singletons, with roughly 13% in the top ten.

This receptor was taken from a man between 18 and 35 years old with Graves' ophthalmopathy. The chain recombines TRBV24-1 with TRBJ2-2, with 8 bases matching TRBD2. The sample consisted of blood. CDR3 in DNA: TGTGCCACCAGTGATTTAAAACTAGCGGACACCGGGGAGCTGTTTTTT. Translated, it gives CATSDLKLADTGELFF.